This TCR beta chain was recovered during a study of shared clonotypes between healthy human individuals. Findings of the study overall: Some clonotypes were shared by all four sorted-subset donors, while others were not shared. The non-shared ones had lower generation probabilities than the shared ones.

Clones were read by immunoSEQ multiplex PCR, and TCRdb kept only the in-frame ones, dropping some. Of around 1.4 million clones listed, 98% are singletons. The CDR3 spans 15 residues. CDR1 SGHRS and CDR2 YFSETQ come from the germline V gene. V gave up 5 bases and J gave up 3 bases, with 17 bases separating them. Concerning this clone: Its antigen is currently unknown.

The receptor's source is a man aged 30-40 years in good health. Source material: naive CD4+ T cells sorted from blood. The subset: CD45RA+ positively selected. The rearrangement uses TRBV5-1 and TRBJ2-5, with D tentatively TRBD1 or TRBD2 (5 bases each). CDR3 amino acids: CASRARGEEEETQYF. The CDR3 DNA follows: TGCGCCAGCAGGGCCCGGGGCGAAGAGGAAGAGACCCAGTACTTC.